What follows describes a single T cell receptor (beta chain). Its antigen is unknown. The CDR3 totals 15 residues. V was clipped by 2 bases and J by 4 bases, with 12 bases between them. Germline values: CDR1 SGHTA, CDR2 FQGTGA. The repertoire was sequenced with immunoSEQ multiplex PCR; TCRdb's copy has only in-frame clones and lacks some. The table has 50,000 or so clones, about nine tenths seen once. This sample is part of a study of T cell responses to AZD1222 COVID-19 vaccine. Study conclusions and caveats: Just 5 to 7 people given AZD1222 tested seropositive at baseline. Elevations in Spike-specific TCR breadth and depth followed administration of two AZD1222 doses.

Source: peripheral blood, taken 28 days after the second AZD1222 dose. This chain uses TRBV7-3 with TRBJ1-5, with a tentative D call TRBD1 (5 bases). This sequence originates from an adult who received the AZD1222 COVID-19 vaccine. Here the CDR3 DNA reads TGTGCCAGCAGCTTAGGCGGGGCCGGAAATCAGCCCCAGCATTTT. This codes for CASSLGGAGNQPQHF.